This entry lists 9 T cell receptor beta chains sequenced from one sample in a study of blood T cells in healthy people across ages (dated by TCRdb to between 2014 and 2017). The library relied on 5' RACE. TCRdb names Illumina HiSeq 2500 as the instrument used. The second PCR ran for roughly 7 to 12 cycles and used a J-beta primer mix along with a sample-barcoded 5' primer. TCRdb reworked the public reads: Q25 trimming with fastp, MiXCR clone assembly, productive beta chains retained. Each CDR3 protein appears once, grouped with its most common genes and DNA. For this sample the table gives about a million distinct CDR3 sequences, of which roughly 50% were detected only once. The ten largest account for 20% to 25% of the sample. Sequencing was done on a sample of blood. The receptors derive from a woman aged 55-69 years in good health.

CDR3 amino acids: CASSTHGSTGANVLTF. In nucleotides, the CDR3 is TGTGCCAGCAGCACCCACGGGAGTACTGGGGCCAACGTCCTGACTTTC. The genes are TRBV5-6 and TRBJ2-6, with a possible D match to TRBD2 (6 bases). Trimming left V 4 bases short and J 2 bases short, with 13 bases between. The CDR3 spans 16 residues. Germline loops: CDR1 SGHDT, CDR2 YYEEEE. The complete variable domain, with remaining parts taken from reference TRBV5-6 and TRBJ2-6, reads DAGVTQSPTHLIKTRGQQVTLRCSPKSGHDTVSWYQQALGQGPQFIFQYYEEEERQRGNFPDRFSGHQFPNYSSELNVNALLLGDSALYLCASSTHGSTGANVLTFGAGSRLTVL.

The chain employs TRBV6-5 and TRBJ1-1; D is possibly TRBD1 (6 bases). The CDR3 consists of 18 residues. Per germline, CDR1 MNHEY and CDR2 SVGAGI. V was trimmed by 0 bases and J by 1 base, leaving 18 bases between them. This chain's CDR3 is CASSYSMGGAGSNTEAFF. CDR3 nucleotide sequence: TGTGCCAGCAGTTACTCGATGGGGGGCGCGGGGTCGAACACTGAAGCTTTCTTT.

This clonotype was picked up a small number of times. The chain recombines TRBV6-2 or TRBV6-3 with TRBJ2-1; 9 bases agree with TRBD2. The CDR3 contains 17 residues. V was clipped by 6 bases and J by 2 bases; unmatched bases: 11. Germline loops: CDR1 MNHEY, CDR2 SVGEGT. CDR3 nucleotide sequence: TGTGCCAGCAGCCGCTCTTGGGCTAGCGGGGCCTACAATGAGCAGTTCTTC. This sequence encodes CASSRSWASGAYNEQFF.

This clonotype was found a few times. The chain joins TRBV27 to TRBJ1-6, with D perhaps TRBD1 (6 bases). Per the germline V gene, CDR1 is MNHEY and CDR2 is SMNVEV (reference sequence). V was pared by 7 bases and J by 6 bases, with 10 bases between. The CDR3 extends over 13 amino acids. In nucleotides, the CDR3 is TGTGCCAGCAAGCAGGGGTTTAATTCACCCCTCCACTTT. Amino acids: CASKQGFNSPLHF.

The chain couples TRBV10-3 to TRBJ1-1, with 7 bases fitting TRBD1. The CDR3 extends over 15 amino acids. Germline values: CDR1 ENHRY, CDR2 SYGVKD. The V and J ends lost 0 bases and 8 bases, in that order; junction bases with no gene match: 9. The CDR3 DNA is TGTGCCATCAGTGAGTCAGATGGGGCAGGGGGAGAAGCTTTCTTT. The encoded protein is CAISESDGAGGEAFF.

V and J are TRBV27 and TRBJ1-1, with 7 bases lining up with TRBD1. The trim removed 10 bases at V and 3 bases at J, leaving 11 bases unmatched. CDR3 size: 14 residues. CDR1 is MNHEY, CDR2 SMNVEV, per germline (reference sequence). The CDR3 DNA reads TGTGCCACTCGGCGCGAGACAGGGTACACTGAAGCTTTCTTT. This encodes CATRRETGYTEAFF.

This clonotype appeared a few times. The rearrangement joins TRBV10-1 to TRBJ2-3, with D possibly TRBD2 on 5 matching bases. From germline, CDR1 is WNHNN and CDR2 SYGVQD (reference sequence). V lost 0 bases and J lost 3, with 16 bases in between. CDR3 length: 17 amino acids. The CDR3 spells CASSESIGRRGTDTQYF. The DNA for the CDR3 is TGCGCCAGCAGTGAGTCGATTGGCAGGCGAGGGACAGATACGCAGTATTTT.

The chain is built from TRBV30 and TRBJ1-6; D perhaps matches TRBD1 (6 bases). V lost 8 bases, J lost 0 bases, and 14 bases lay in between. The CDR3 loop spans 15 amino acids. The germline V gene has CDR1 GTSNPN and CDR2 SVGIG (reference sequence). The CDR3 loop reads CALRDTNSYNSPLHF. The DNA for the CDR3 is TGTGCCCTCCGGGACACTAACTCCTATAATTCACCCCTCCACTTT.

The chain recombines TRBV7-3 with TRBJ1-6; the match to TRBD1 covers 8 bases. With 2 bases clipped from V and 13 bases from J, the junction kept 13 bases outside the gene matches. This CDR3 has 16 amino acids. The germline CDR1 and CDR2 sequences are SGHTA and FQGTGA. This CDR3 reads CASSLSGSGQGRPLHF. CDR3 bases: TGTGCCAGCAGCTTATCGGGGTCCGGACAGGGTCGGCCCCTCCACTTT. Drawing the rest from reference TRBV7-3 and TRBJ1-6, the complete variable domain is GAGVSQTPSNKVTEKGKYVELRCDPISGHTALYWYRQSLGQGPEFLIYFQGTGAADDSGLPNDRFFAVRPEGSVSTLKIQRTERGDSAVYLCASSLSGSGQGRPLHFGNGTRLTVT.